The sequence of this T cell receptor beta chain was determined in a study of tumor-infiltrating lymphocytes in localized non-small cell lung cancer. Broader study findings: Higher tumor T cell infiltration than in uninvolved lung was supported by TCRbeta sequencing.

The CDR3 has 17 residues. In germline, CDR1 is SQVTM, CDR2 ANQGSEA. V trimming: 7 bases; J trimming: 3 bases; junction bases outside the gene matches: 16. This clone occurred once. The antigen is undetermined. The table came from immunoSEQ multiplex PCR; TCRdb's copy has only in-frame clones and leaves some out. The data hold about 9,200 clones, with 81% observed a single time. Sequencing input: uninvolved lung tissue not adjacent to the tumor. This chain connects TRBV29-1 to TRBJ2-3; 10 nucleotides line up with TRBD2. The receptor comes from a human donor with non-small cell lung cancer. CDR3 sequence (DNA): TGCAGCGCCGACCCGCTAGCGGGAGTCGTCGGTACAGATACGCAGTATTTT. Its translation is CSADPLAGVVGTDTQYF.